The clone carrying this T cell receptor (beta chain) was observed many times. Its antigen is still unknown. Authors of the study amplified TCR beta CDR3 regions from RNA transcripts. In the first-round RT-PCR of the TCR CDR3, the HTBI primer set was used. MiXCR was run by TCRdb on the multiplex PCR reads, yielding one entry per CDR3 protein. The table lists under 550,000 distinct CDR3 sequences, nearly 20% of them singletons, with about 45% in the top ten. The data derive from a study of T cells in Graves' hyperthyroidism and ophthalmopathy. General study points: Most thyroid clonotypes with frequency above 0.001 were detected in blood.

This CDR3 region has 14 residues. V trimming: 5 bases; J trimming: 4 bases; junction bases outside the gene matches: 3. Germline V gene sequence: CDR1 SGHTA, CDR2 FQGNSA. Sequencing input: blood. This TCR came from a man aged 40-50 years with Graves' ophthalmopathy. V usage is TRBV7-2 and J usage is TRBJ2-3; the match to TRBD2 covers 10 bases. In DNA form, the CDR3 reads TGTGCCAGCAGCACCGGGACTAGCGCAGATACGCAGTATTTT. Residues: CASSTGTSADTQYF.